The 13 T cell receptor beta chains listed next were all sequenced from one sample in a study of cytomegalovirus exposure and HLA in healthy donors. 60 Vbeta and 13 Jbeta primers were used in PCR. TCRdb's table, derived via immunoSEQ multiplex PCR, lists solely in-frame clones and lacks some. The data contain under 150,000 clones, 81% of them seen just once; the ten biggest clones take up about 0.7%. Sequenced input: PBMCs. The source of these receptors is a man between 18 and 35 years old in good health and CMV-seronegative.

The CDR3 coding sequence is TGTGCCTGGAATGATCCGTGGCGGGGGGGCTACGGGGAGCTGTTTTTT. Encoded protein: CAWNDPWRGGYGELFF. The gene calls are TRBV30 and TRBJ2-2; 9 bases are a match to TRBD2. The CDR3 spans 16 residues. CDR1 and CDR2 (germline): GTSNPN, SVGIG (reference sequence). Losses at the gene ends were 4 bases for V and 7 bases for J; bases not matched to a gene: 13.

The chain recombines TRBV5-1 with TRBJ2-2; 10 nucleotides match TRBD1. Germline V gene lookup returns CDR1 SGHRS and CDR2 YFSETQ. The CDR3 extends over 15 amino acids. V lost 4 bases to trimming and J lost 3 bases; unmatched junction nucleotides: 3. CDR3 region: CASSRGQGYTGELFF. Here the CDR3 DNA reads TGCGCCAGCAGCAGGGGACAGGGGTACACCGGGGAGCTGTTTTTT.

This chain links TRBV9 with TRBJ1-1; a possible D gene is TRBD1 (5 bases). CDR1 is SGDLS and CDR2 is YYNGEE in the germline V gene. V was pared by 3 bases and J by 0 bases, with 9 bases between. CDR3 length: 14 amino acids. The CDR3 reads CASSEDSLNTEAFF. CDR3 bases: TGTGCCAGCAGCGAAGACAGCTTGAACACTGAAGCTTTCTTT.

CDR3 nucleotide sequence: TGTGCCATCAGTGAGTCGGGGAGGGCAGGGGATGGCTACACCTTC. Its protein product is CAISESGRAGDGYTF. The chain uses TRBV10-3 and TRBJ1-2; possible D gene TRBD1, 6 bases. The V gene's germline CDR1 is ENHRY and CDR2 SYGVKD. This CDR3 has 15 residues. With 0 bases removed from V and 6 bases from J, the gap between germline ends came to 14 bases.

The rearrangement joins TRBV4-3 to TRBJ2-2; 8 nucleotides match TRBD2. The CDR3 is made up of 18 amino acids. Germline V gives CDR1 LGHNA, CDR2 YSLEER. The V gene end was trimmed by 3 bases and the J gene end by 5 bases; junction bases not matched to a gene: 14. The DNA for the CDR3 is TGCGCCAGCAGCCATACCCCCAGAGTGGCGGGGGGAACCGGGGAGCTGTTTTTT. This codes for CASSHTPRVAGGTGELFF.

The chain recombines TRBV9 with TRBJ2-7; tentatively, D is TRBD2 (6 bases). The CDR3 has 13 residues. Germline assignment: CDR1 SGDLS and CDR2 YYNGEE. Trimming pared 4 bases from V and 3 bases from J, leaving 11 bases between. CDR3 amino acids: CASSTRGDYEQYF. The DNA for the CDR3 is TGTGCCAGCAGCACGCGGGGAGACTACGAGCAGTACTTC.

The rearrangement links TRBV15 to TRBJ1-4; D gene unclear. The germline V gene encodes CDR1 LNHNV and CDR2 YYDKDF (reference sequence). The CDR3 is 14 residues long. Between the trimmed V and J ends, which lost 3 bases and 8 bases, there was a span of 13 bases. CDR3 in DNA: TGTGCCACCAGCAGCGACAAGTTGCAGGAAAAACTGTTTTTT. This gives the protein CATSSDKLQEKLFF. Filled out from reference TRBV15 and TRBJ1-4, the complete variable domain reads DAMVIQNPRYQVTQFGKPVTLSCSQTLNHNVMYWYQQKSSQAPKLLFHYYDKDFNNEADTPDNFQSRRPNTSFCFLDIRSPGLGDTAMYLCATSSDKLQEKLFFGSGTQLSVL.

The V and J genes are TRBV4-3 and TRBJ1-1; D not certain. Germline CDR1 LGHNA, CDR2 YSLEER. Trimming cost V 0 bases and J 3 bases, with 11 bases left between them. CDR3 length: 15 residues. The CDR3 coding sequence is TGCGCCAGCAGCCAAGAGAGTTCGGGTGACACTGAAGCTTTCTTT. Protein: CASSQESSGDTEAFF.

The V call is TRBV19, the J call TRBJ2-2, with 7 bases that match TRBD1. The CDR3 has 16 amino acids. CDR1 is LNHDA, CDR2 SQIVND, per germline (reference sequence). J lost 1 base, V lost 3 bases, and 5 bases had no gene match. The CDR3 region is CASSITGVMNTGELFF. CDR3 sequence (DNA): TGTGCCAGTAGTATCACAGGGGTTATGAACACCGGGGAGCTGTTTTTT.

The rearrangement links TRBV5-1 to TRBJ2-1; TRBD1 agrees at 7 bases. Germline CDR1 and CDR2: SGHRS and YFSETQ. The CDR3 spans 13 residues. V lost 6 bases and J lost 7; bases outside the gene matches: 7. CDR3 sequence: CASTHRGWNEQFF. The CDR3 nucleotides read TGCGCCAGCACCCACAGGGGTTGGAATGAGCAGTTCTTC. Together with reference TRBV5-1 and TRBJ2-1, the CDR3 gives the full variable domain: KAGVTQTPRYLIKTRGQQVTLSCSPISGHRSVSWYQQTPGQGLQFLFEYFSETQRNKGNFPGRFSGRQFSNSRSEMNVSTLELGDSALYLCASTHRGWNEQFFGPGTRLTVL.

This clone was detected once. The V call is TRBV7-2, the J call TRBJ2-1, with TRBD1 matching 9 bases. V trimming: 4 bases; J trimming: 5 bases; junction bases outside the gene matches: 9. In germline, CDR1 is SGHTA, CDR2 FQGNSA. The CDR3 is made up of 16 amino acids. The CDR3 sequence is CASSSSRRTGDNEQFF. The CDR3 DNA follows: TGTGCCAGCAGCTCGTCCCGACGGACAGGGGACAATGAGCAGTTCTTC.

The gene calls are TRBV2 and TRBJ2-7, with 9 nucleotides matching TRBD1. V shed 6 bases, J shed 5 bases, and the junction held 8 bases outside the gene matches. The V gene's germline CDR1 is SNHLY and CDR2 FYNNEI. This CDR3 has 14 residues. The CDR3, as DNA: TGTGCCAGCAGACAACAGGGGGCGCTAAACGAGCAGTACTTC. Its translation is CASRQQGALNEQYF.

The chain uses TRBV7-2 and TRBJ2-3, with D maybe TRBD2 (6 bases). V was trimmed by 0 bases and J by 0 bases, leaving 7 bases between them. CDR3 length: 15 residues. Germline assignment: CDR1 SGHTA and CDR2 FQGNSA. The CDR3 sequence: CASSLASGSTDTQYF. The DNA for the CDR3 is TGTGCCAGCAGCTTAGCTAGCGGTAGCACAGATACGCAGTATTTT.